A selection of T cell receptor beta chains follows, all from one sample in a study of T cell repertoires in cytomegalovirus infection. Using its own MiXCR run on the reads, TCRdb lists one record per CDR3 protein. The data show hundreds of thousands of distinct CDR3 sequences, more than 40% seen once. No antigen has been identified for these receptors. The specimen was cultured PBMCs, collected from culture after CMV antigen stimulation. These receptors all stem from a human donor in good health (CMV status not recorded). Some clones in this sample may be carry-over from other donors' samples. Both conserved end residues are part of each CDR3. The D gene is left open where the match is weak. Rows may omit the clone size; those that give it use once, few, many or a size class.

v_call	j_call	clone_size	d_call	cdr3_nt	cdr3_aa
TRBV7-2	TRBJ2-1	few	-	TGTGCCAGCAGCATAGAATACAATGAGCAGTTCTTC	CASSIEYNEQFF
TRBV29-1	TRBJ2-1	-	-	TGCAGCGCCGGACCAGTCAATGAGCAGTTCTTC	CSAGPVNEQFF
TRBV15	TRBJ2-6	-	TRBD1	TGTGCCACCAGGGACAGGGGGATCTATTCTGGGGCCAACGTCCTGACTTTC	CATRDRGIYSGANVLTF
TRBV24-1	TRBJ2-5	-	-	TGTGCCACCAGTGATTTGTGGCTTGCAGCAGCAGAAGAGACCCAGTACTTC	CATSDLWLAAAEETQYF
TRBV2	TRBJ1-2	-	-	TGTGCCAGCAGAGGTGAACGAGGCTACACCTTC	CASRGERGYTF
TRBV11-2	TRBJ1-1	-	TRBD1	TGTGCCAGCTTACCCTCCTTCAGGGGGATGTCCCTGAAAGCTTTCTTT	CASLPSFRGMSLKAFF
TRBV7-8	TRBJ2-7	many	-	TGTGCCAGCAGCTTAGAAAGAGGCAGGGGCTACGAGCAGTACTTC	CASSLERGRGYEQYF
TRBV7-9	TRBJ2-6	many	-	TGTGCCAGCAGCGGACTGTCCAGGGTGGTCCGCTCTGGGGCCAACGTCCTGACTTTC	CASSGLSRVVRSGANVLTF
TRBV7-8	TRBJ1-3	-	-	TGTGCCAGCAGTTTAGACTTTAACACCATATATTTT	CASSLDFNTIYF
TRBV12-3/TRBV12-4	TRBJ2-1	few	-	TGTGCCAGCAGTTCCCGCACTGGTGAGCAGTTCTTC	CASSSRTGEQFF
TRBV5-6	TRBJ1-2	-	TRBD1	TGTGCCAGCAGCCCGCGGACAGGGCGATCCTATGGCTACACCTTC	CASSPRTGRSYGYTF
TRBV7-9	TRBJ2-5	-	-	TGTGCCAGCAGCTTGCCTCGGGGGGCGGAAATACAAGAGACCCAGTACTTC	CASSLPRGAEIQETQYF
TRBV12-3/TRBV12-4	TRBJ1-2	-	TRBD1	TGTGCCAGCAGTTCAGGACAGGGTAACGTCTATGGCTACACCTTC	CASSSGQGNVYGYTF
TRBV4-3	TRBJ1-1	few	-	TGCGCCAGCAGCCTGGGGTTGGTGGGTGACACTGAAGCTTTCTTT	CASSLGLVGDTEAFF
TRBV4-1	TRBJ1-4	-	TRBD1	TGCGCCAGCAGCCAAGATCCGTGGCAGGGGGCGGTTGAAAAACTGTTTTTT	CASSQDPWQGAVEKLFF
TRBV6-1	TRBJ1-1	few	-	TGTGCCAGCGGGTTGACAGCTGAAGCTTTCTTT	CASGLTAEAFF
TRBV7-2	TRBJ2-7	many	-	TGTGCCAGCAGCTCTCGGACAGCGAGCGCCTACGAGCAGTACTTC	CASSSRTASAYEQYF
TRBV4-1	TRBJ2-5	-	-	TGCGCCAGCAGCCAAGTGCGACCTTCAGAGACCCAGTACTTC	CASSQVRPSETQYF
TRBV2	TRBJ2-7	-	-	TGTGCCAGCTCGCCGCAACGAAATGGCTACGAGCAGTACTTC	CASSPQRNGYEQYF
TRBV12-3/TRBV12-4	TRBJ2-7	-	-	TGTGCCAGCAGTTTTGGAAACTACGAGCAGTACTTC	CASSFGNYEQYF
TRBV7-2	TRBJ1-1	-	-	TGTGCCAGCAGCTTAGGGGGTTCAAGGTTCGGGGCTTTCTTT	CASSLGGSRFGAFF
TRBV7-2	TRBJ2-1	-	TRBD2	TGTGCCAGCAGCCGAGGGCGGACAGAGTTGGCGGGAGGGCCAGGAGAGCAGTTCTTC	CASSRGRTELAGGPGEQFF
TRBV6-6	TRBJ1-6	-	TRBD1	TGTGCCAGCATAGGGACAGGCTCCTATAATTCACCCCTCCACTTT	CASIGTGSYNSPLHF
TRBV7-9	TRBJ1-2	few	-	TGTGCCAGCAGACCCATAGCAGGGCCCTATGGCTACACCTTC	CASRPIAGPYGYTF
TRBV7-8	TRBJ2-1	-	TRBD2	TGTGCCAGCAGTCCGACTAGCGGGGCTTTGGATGAGCAGTTCTTC	CASSPTSGALDEQFF
TRBV2	TRBJ1-2	-	-	TGTGCCAGCAGCCCAAGGTCCGAACGCTACACCTTC	CASSPRSERYTF
TRBV27	TRBJ2-2	-	TRBD2	TGTGCCAGCAGGACGGGAGGGTGGGAGATCACCGGGGAGCTGTTTTTT	CASRTGGWEITGELFF
TRBV6-5	TRBJ2-7	-	TRBD1	TGTGCCAGCAGTTTACCCGGGACAGGGATCTACGAGCAGTACTTC	CASSLPGTGIYEQYF
TRBV15	TRBJ2-1	many	TRBD2	TGTGCCACCAGCAGTTCGGCGGGAGAAGAGCAGTTCTTC	CATSSSAGEEQFF
TRBV7-6	TRBJ2-5	few	-	TGTGCCAGCAGCTTGGGCCAACTCCGGGAGACCCAGTACTTC	CASSLGQLRETQYF
TRBV11-1	TRBJ2-7	-	-	TGTGCCAGCAGCTTAAGATGCAGGGGATCCTACGAGCAGTACTTC	CASSLRCRGSYEQYF
TRBV7-8	TRBJ2-7	-	-	TGTGCCAGCAGCAACGGACAGTATACCTACGAGCAGTACTTC	CASSNGQYTYEQYF
TRBV6-2/TRBV6-3	TRBJ1-2	-	-	TGTGCCAGCAGTTATACAGGGTCGAATGGCTACACCTTC	CASSYTGSNGYTF
TRBV28	TRBJ2-3	many	-	TGTGCCAGCAGCAGCTTCGACTGGGGGCGAACTACAGATACGCAGTATTTT	CASSSFDWGRTTDTQYF
TRBV7-2	TRBJ2-7	-	-	TGTGCCAGCAGCTTAATGGCCAGCACCTACGAGCAGTACTTC	CASSLMASTYEQYF
TRBV28	TRBJ1-3	few	-	TGTGCCAGCAGTTTTTTGGTAACTGGAAACACCATATATTTT	CASSFLVTGNTIYF
TRBV6-2/TRBV6-3	TRBJ1-1	-	-	TGTGCCAGCAGTGAAGTGGGCCTTCTAGGAGCTTTCTTT	CASSEVGLLGAFF
TRBV6-9	TRBJ1-6	-	-	TGTGCCAGCAGTTATCCCCCCGGTACCCCTAATAATTCACCCCTCCACTTT	CASSYPPGTPNNSPLHF
TRBV27	TRBJ2-7	few	-	TGTGCCAGCAGTTTTGGGGTTCCAGGGACCTACGAGCAGTACTTC	CASSFGVPGTYEQYF
TRBV28	TRBJ1-2	-	-	TGTGCCAGCATCCCTTGGGGGGGGCGCTTTGGCTATGGCTACACCTTC	CASIPWGGRFGYGYTF
TRBV5-4	TRBJ1-4	-	TRBD1	TGTGCCAGCAGTTCGGGACAGGAGGTCCGGGATGAAAAACTGTTTTTT	CASSSGQEVRDEKLFF
TRBV27	TRBJ1-6	-	-	TGTGCCAGCAGTCCGGCCGCGAGGAGTAGATATAATTCACCCCTCCACTTT	CASSPAARSRYNSPLHF